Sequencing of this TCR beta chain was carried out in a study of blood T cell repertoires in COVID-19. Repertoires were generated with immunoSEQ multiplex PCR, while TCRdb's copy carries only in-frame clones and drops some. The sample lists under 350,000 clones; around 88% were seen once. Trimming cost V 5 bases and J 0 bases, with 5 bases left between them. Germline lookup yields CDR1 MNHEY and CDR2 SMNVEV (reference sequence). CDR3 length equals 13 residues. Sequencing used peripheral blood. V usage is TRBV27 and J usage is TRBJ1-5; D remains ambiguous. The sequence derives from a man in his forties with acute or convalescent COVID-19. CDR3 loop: CASSPYSNQPQHF. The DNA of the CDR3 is TGTGCCAGCAGTCCTTATAGCAATCAGCCCCAGCATTTT.